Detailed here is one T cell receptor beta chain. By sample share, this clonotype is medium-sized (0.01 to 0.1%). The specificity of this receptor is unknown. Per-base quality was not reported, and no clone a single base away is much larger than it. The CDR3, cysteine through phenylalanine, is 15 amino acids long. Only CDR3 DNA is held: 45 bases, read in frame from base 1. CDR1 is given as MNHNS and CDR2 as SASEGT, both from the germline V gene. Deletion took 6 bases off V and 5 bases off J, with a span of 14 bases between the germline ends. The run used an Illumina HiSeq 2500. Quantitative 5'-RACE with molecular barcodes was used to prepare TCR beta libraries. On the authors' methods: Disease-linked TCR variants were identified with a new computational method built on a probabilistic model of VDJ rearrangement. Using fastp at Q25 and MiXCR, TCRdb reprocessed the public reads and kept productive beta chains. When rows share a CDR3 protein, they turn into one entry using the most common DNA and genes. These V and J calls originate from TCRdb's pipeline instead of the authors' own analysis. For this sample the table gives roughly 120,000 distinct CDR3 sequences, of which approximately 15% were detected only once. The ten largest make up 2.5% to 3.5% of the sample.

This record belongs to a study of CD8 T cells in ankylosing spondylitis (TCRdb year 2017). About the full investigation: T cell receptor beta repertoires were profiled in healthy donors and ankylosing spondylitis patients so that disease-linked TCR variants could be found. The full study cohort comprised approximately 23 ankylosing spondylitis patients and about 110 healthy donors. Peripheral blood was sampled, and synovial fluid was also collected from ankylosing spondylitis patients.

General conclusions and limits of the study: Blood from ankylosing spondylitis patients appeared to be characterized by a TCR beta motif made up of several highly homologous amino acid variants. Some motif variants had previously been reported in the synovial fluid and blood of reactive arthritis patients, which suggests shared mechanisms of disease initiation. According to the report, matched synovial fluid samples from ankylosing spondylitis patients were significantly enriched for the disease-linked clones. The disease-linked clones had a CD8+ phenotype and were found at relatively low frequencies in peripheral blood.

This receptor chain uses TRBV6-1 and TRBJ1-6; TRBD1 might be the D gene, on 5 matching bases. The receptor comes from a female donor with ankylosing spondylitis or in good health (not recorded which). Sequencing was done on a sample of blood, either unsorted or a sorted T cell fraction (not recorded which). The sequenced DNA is TGTGCCAGCAGGGACCCGGGACGGGATAATTCACCCCTCCACTTT. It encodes CASRDPGRDNSPLHF.